The sequence of this TCR beta chain was determined in a study of blood T cell repertoires in COVID-19. Study context: Whether acute or convalescent, the COVID-19 samples came from the United States, Italy and Spain. In each case, the material was cDNA or gDNA derived from T cells, B-cell-depleted T cells, or PBMCs.

J gave up 4 bases and V 4 bases, and 7 bases lay outside the gene matches. This CDR3 is built from 15 residues. CDR1 SGHKS and CDR2 YYEKEE come from the germline V gene (reference sequence). In the original workflow: Cell counts per sample came from amplifying reference gene primers. Measured with immunoSEQ multiplex PCR; TCRdb has only the in-frame clones, and not every one. For V, J and clone size, that table is used; D and trimming come from the DNA. This sample has 6,500 to 9,500 clones, with under 85% found just once. The receptor's source is a human donor in a cohort sampled during active COVID-19. The sample taken for sequencing was peripheral blood. The rearrangement joins TRBV5-5 to TRBJ1-2, with 10 bases matching TRBD1. The CDR3 nucleotides are TGTGCCAGCAGCCCCCGGACAGGGGGGCTCTATGGCTACACCTTC. Translating gives CASSPRTGGLYGYTF.